Detailed here is one TCR beta chain. Its target is unknown. This specimen comes from a study of shared clonotypes between healthy human individuals. The data were produced by immunoSEQ multiplex PCR, yet TCRdb's version contains in-frame clones alone and is incomplete. The sample holds around 2.1 million clones; about 93% are singletons and the top ten take 1.5% to 2%. Naive CD8 cells, CD45RO-negative and positively selected for CCR7, excluded terminally differentiated effector memory CD45RA+ cells. There were only Caucasian adults among the donors, and all lived in Nashville, Tennessee. V lost 2 bases to trimming and J lost 4 bases, with 14 bases between them. The CDR3 covers 16 residues. CDR1 is WSHSY, CDR2 SAAADI, per germline. Findings of the study overall: Compared with clonotypes that all four donors shared, non-shared clonotypes had lower generation probabilities.

Sequenced input: naive CD8+ T cells from PBMCs. This chain links TRBV10-2 with TRBJ1-4; the D is unclear. This receptor was identified in a young man in good health. Some clones in this sample may be carry-over from other donors' samples. The CDR3, as DNA: TGCGCCAGCAGTGAGGCTGGCCCGGCGCTTAATGAAAAACTGTTTTTT. Translation: CASSEAGPALNEKLFF.